The rows below give T cell receptor beta chains drawn from one sample of a study of cytomegalovirus exposure and HLA in healthy donors. The repertoire was sequenced with immunoSEQ multiplex PCR; TCRdb's copy has only in-frame clones and lacks some. The table has around 130,000 clones, approximately 70% seen once. The sample consisted of PBMCs. The receptor source for this set is a woman aged 60-75 years in good health and CMV-seronegative. The CDR3 runs from the conserved cysteine through the conserved F or W. D genes are given only for firm matches. Clone sizes are given selectively: once, few, many, or a class where the clone is expanded.

d_call: TRBD2
v_call: TRBV11-3
j_call: TRBJ2-2
clone_size: .
cdr3_aa: CASSQTSGATGELFF
cdr3_nt: TGTGCCAGCAGCCAAACTAGCGGGGCTACCGGGGAGCTGTTTTTT

d_call: TRBD1
v_call: TRBV2
j_call: TRBJ1-2
clone_size: .
cdr3_aa: CASIETGDYGYTF
cdr3_nt: TGTGCCAGCATAGAGACAGGGGACTATGGCTACACCTTC

d_call: TRBD1
v_call: TRBV4-1
j_call: TRBJ2-7
clone_size: .
cdr3_aa: CASSQDAVGTGGFDEQYF
cdr3_nt: TGCGCCAGCAGCCAAGATGCCGTTGGGACAGGGGGCTTCGACGAGCAGTACTTC

d_call: TRBD2
v_call: TRBV5-4
j_call: TRBJ2-5
clone_size: few
cdr3_aa: CASSLRLAGAGTQYF
cdr3_nt: TGTGCCAGCAGCCTACGACTAGCGGGGGCTGGGACCCAGTACTTC

d_call: TRBD2
v_call: TRBV10-3
j_call: TRBJ2-1
clone_size: .
cdr3_aa: CAISSFGGSGKNEQFF
cdr3_nt: TGTGCCATCAGTTCCTTCGGGGGTAGCGGGAAGAATGAGCAGTTCTTC

d_call: .
v_call: TRBV2
j_call: TRBJ2-1
clone_size: .
cdr3_aa: CASSEGQSYNEQFF
cdr3_nt: TGTGCCAGCAGTGAAGGCCAGTCCTACAATGAGCAGTTCTTC

d_call: TRBD2
v_call: TRBV20-1
j_call: TRBJ2-5
clone_size: .
cdr3_aa: CSAIAGETQYF
cdr3_nt: TGCAGTGCTATAGCGGGAGAGACCCAGTACTTC

d_call: TRBD2
v_call: TRBV5-1
j_call: TRBJ2-5
clone_size: .
cdr3_aa: CASSPGGSGTRETQYF
cdr3_nt: TGCGCCAGCAGCCCTGGGGGTAGCGGGACGAGAGAGACCCAGTACTTC

d_call: TRBD2
v_call: TRBV5-1
j_call: TRBJ2-5
clone_size: .
cdr3_aa: CASSLTSAQETQYF
cdr3_nt: TGCGCCAGCAGCTTGACTAGCGCCCAAGAGACCCAGTACTTC

d_call: .
v_call: TRBV5-6
j_call: TRBJ2-7
clone_size: .
cdr3_aa: CASSVAARVSEQYF
cdr3_nt: TGTGCCAGCAGCGTGGCCGCCAGGGTAAGCGAGCAGTACTTC

d_call: .
v_call: TRBV5-6
j_call: TRBJ1-2
clone_size: .
cdr3_aa: CASSPSADNYGYTF
cdr3_nt: TGTGCCAGCAGCCCCTCCGCGGATAACTATGGCTACACCTTC

d_call: TRBD1
v_call: TRBV10-3
j_call: TRBJ2-7
clone_size: few
cdr3_aa: CAIRLDRGLYEQYF
cdr3_nt: TGTGCCATCAGACTAGACAGGGGTCTGTACGAGCAGTACTTC

d_call: .
v_call: TRBV5-1
j_call: TRBJ2-5
clone_size: few
cdr3_aa: CASSLGVEETQYF
cdr3_nt: TGCGCCAGCAGCTTGGGTGTCGAAGAGACCCAGTACTTC

d_call: .
v_call: TRBV28
j_call: TRBJ1-1
clone_size: .
cdr3_aa: CASRSEGMNTEAFF
cdr3_nt: TGTGCCAGCAGGTCAGAGGGTATGAACACTGAAGCTTTCTTT

d_call: TRBD1
v_call: TRBV29-1
j_call: TRBJ2-3
clone_size: few
cdr3_aa: CSVEGTGWDTQYF
cdr3_nt: TGCAGCGTTGAAGGGACAGGGTGGGATACGCAGTATTTT